This is a list of T cell receptor beta chains from one sample in a study of blood T cell repertoires in COVID-19. Clones were sequenced by immunoSEQ multiplex PCR, and TCRdb holds only the in-frame ones, with some missing. The table has 350,000 to 550,000 clones, 85% to 90% seen once. Sequencing input: PBMCs or T cells enriched from blood (not recorded which). The receptors shown here come from a man in his thirties or forties who had recovered from COVID-19. CDR3s include the opening cysteine and the closing phenylalanine or tryptophan. Each record gives: clone size, V gene, D gene, J gene, CDR3 DNA, CDR3 protein. D genes are given only for firm matches. Only some rows state a clone size, as once, few, many or a class for expanded clones.

>-|TRBV7-9|TRBD2|TRBJ2-2
TGTGCCAGCAGACTAGCGGGCCCGCAGAACACCGGGGAGCTGTTTTTT
CASRLAGPQNTGELFF
>-|TRBV13|-|TRBJ2-2
TGTGCCAGCAGCTTAGACGGCCCGGGACAAACATTCACCGGGGAGCTGTTTTTT
CASSLDGPGQTFTGELFF
>-|TRBV5-1|-|TRBJ2-2
TGCGCCAGCAGCCCGGGGGGCTCCGACCCTGGGGAGCTGTTTTTT
CASSPGGSDPGELFF
>-|TRBV7-7|TRBD2|TRBJ2-1
TGTGCCAGCAGCCCGGGAATTAGCGGGATTATCTATGAGCAGTTCTTC
CASSPGISGIIYEQFF
>-|TRBV28|-|TRBJ2-7
TGTGCCAGCAGTTTAGACATACCCTACGAGCAGTACTTC
CASSLDIPYEQYF
>-|TRBV9|-|TRBJ2-3
TGTGCCAGCAGCGTAGGGGGCGGTCAAGGGGATACGCAGTATTTT
CASSVGGGQGDTQYF
>-|TRBV25-1|TRBD2|TRBJ2-1
TGTGCCAGCAGTTTGGCGGGAGGGAAGAATGAGCAGTTCTTC
CASSLAGGKNEQFF
>-|TRBV10-3|-|TRBJ2-1
TGTGCCATCAAAAATGCGGGATGGGGGAACAATGAGCAGTTCTTC
CAIKNAGWGNNEQFF
>-|TRBV5-4|TRBD2|TRBJ2-5
TGTGCCAGCTCCTCTAGCGGGAGGCAACAAGAGACCCAGTACTTC
CASSSSGRQQETQYF
>-|TRBV6-5|-|TRBJ1-1
TGTGCCAGCAGTTACAGAGGCCGTAGGAACACTGAAGCTTTCTTT
CASSYRGRRNTEAFF
>few|TRBV7-9|TRBD2|TRBJ2-1
TGTGCCAGCAGCTTTGGACTAGCGGTCTACAATGAGCAGTTCTTC
CASSFGLAVYNEQFF
>-|TRBV2|-|TRBJ1-1
TGTGCCAGCAGTCCTACAGTTATTAACACTGAAGCTTTCTTT
CASSPTVINTEAFF
>-|TRBV5-4|-|TRBJ2-2
TGTGCCAGCAGCTCCCCGGATGGGGTAGGGGTGGAGCTGTTTTTT
CASSSPDGVGVELFF
>-|TRBV24-1|TRBD2|TRBJ2-7
TGTGCCACCAGTGACGCGAGCGGGATCTACGAGCAGTACTTC
CATSDASGIYEQYF
>-|TRBV28|-|TRBJ2-3
TGTGCCAGCGGGAGCGGTAGCACAGATACGCAGTATTTT
CASGSGSTDTQYF
>-|TRBV6-4|-|TRBJ1-1
TGTGCCAGCAGTGACTCTGCCAGTACTGAAGCTTTCTTT
CASSDSASTEAFF
>-|TRBV28|TRBD1|TRBJ2-6
TGTGCCAGCACCACGGGACAGGGAGACTCTGGGGCCAACGTCCTGACTTTC
CASTTGQGDSGANVLTF
>-|TRBV7-2|-|TRBJ2-7
TGTGCCAGCAGCGTTCGACAGAGCCTCTACGAGCAGTACTTC
CASSVRQSLYEQYF
>-|TRBV5-1|TRBD2|TRBJ2-1
TGCGCCAGCAGCTCGACTAGCGGGAACAATGAGCAGTTCTTC
CASSSTSGNNEQFF
>-|TRBV19|TRBD1|TRBJ1-2
TGTGCCAGTAGTATAGAGGGACAGGCCCAATACACCTTC
CASSIEGQAQYTF
>-|TRBV12-3/TRBV12-4|TRBD1|TRBJ1-1
TGTGCCAGCGCGGGACAGACGAACACTGAAGCTTTCTTT
CASAGQTNTEAFF
>-|TRBV18|TRBD1|TRBJ1-1
TGTGCCAGCTCACCACGGACCGGGACAGAGAACACTGAAGCTTTCTTT
CASSPRTGTENTEAFF
>-|TRBV13|-|TRBJ1-2
TGTGCCAGCAGCCCTTATAGGACAGCCTATAACTATGGCTACACCTTC
CASSPYRTAYNYGYTF
>-|TRBV19|TRBD2|TRBJ2-1
TGTGCCAGTAGTACCACCCGGGGACTAGCGGGAACCAATGAGCAGTTCTTC
CASSTTRGLAGTNEQFF
>-|TRBV28|-|TRBJ2-7
TGTGCCAGCACTCCTCCCAGCGACGAGCAGTACTTC
CASTPPSDEQYF
>-|TRBV10-3|-|TRBJ2-7
TGTGCCATCAGTGACTGGAAGCAGGGAAGGATCGACGAGCAGTACTTC
CAISDWKQGRIDEQYF
>-|TRBV2|TRBD1|TRBJ2-2
TGTGCCAGTAGGACAGGGGGACCGAACACCGGGGAGCTGTTTTTT
CASRTGGPNTGELFF
>-|TRBV6-5|-|TRBJ1-3
TGTGCCAGCAGTTACGAGGGTTTCTCTGGAAACACCATATATTTT
CASSYEGFSGNTIYF
>-|TRBV27|TRBD2|TRBJ2-2
TGTGCCTGCGCTAGCGGGAGTACCAAACACACCGGGGAGCTGTTTTTT
CACASGSTKHTGELFF
>-|TRBV19|-|TRBJ2-5
TGTGCCACATCAACGGGAAGACAAGAGACCCAGTACTTC
CATSTGRQETQYF
>-|TRBV5-1|-|TRBJ1-1
TGCGCCAGCAGCTTGGGGACACTGAACACTGAAGCTTTCTTT
CASSLGTLNTEAFF
>-|TRBV3-1/TRBV3-2|-|TRBJ2-3
TGTGCCAGCAGCCATATCGGGATTTGGGGTACAGATACGCAGTATTTT
CASSHIGIWGTDTQYF
>-|TRBV6-5|-|TRBJ1-1
TGTGCCAGCAGGGGAGGCCTGAACACTGAAGCTTTCTTT
CASRGGLNTEAFF
>-|TRBV19|TRBD1|TRBJ1-2
TGTGCCAGTAGCCAACAGGGGGGCTACACCTTC
CASSQQGGYTF
>-|TRBV18|-|TRBJ1-2
TGTGCCAGCTCACCCCAAGGGAGAAACTATGGCTACACCTTC
CASSPQGRNYGYTF
>-|TRBV12-5|TRBD2|TRBJ2-1
TGTGCTAGTGGGCGGGAGGCGTCCTACAATGAGCAGTTCTTC
CASGREASYNEQFF
>-|TRBV7-8|TRBD1|TRBJ1-5
TGTGCCAGCAGCTTAATGGGACAGGGGGCTTACGTTCAGCCCCAGCATTTT
CASSLMGQGAYVQPQHF
>-|TRBV10-3|-|TRBJ2-3
TGTGCCATCAGTGATAGGAGGGGAGACGGAGGAGCAGATACGCAGTATTTT
CAISDRRGDGGADTQYF
>-|TRBV20-1|-|TRBJ2-5
TGCAGTGCTAGTCAGGGTCAAGAGACCCAGTACTTC
CSASQGQETQYF
>-|TRBV27|-|TRBJ2-2
TGTGCCAGCAGTTTACTGGACTACCACCTTACCGGGGAGCTGTTTTTT
CASSLLDYHLTGELFF
>-|TRBV27|TRBD2|TRBJ2-1
TGTGCCAGCAGTCAACCTAGGACTAGTGGCAATGAGCAGTTCTTC
CASSQPRTSGNEQFF
>-|TRBV12-3/TRBV12-4|TRBD1|TRBJ2-5
TGTGCCAGCAGTTTGCCAGGGGGCTCGACCCAGTACTTC
CASSLPGGSTQYF
>-|TRBV5-4|TRBD2|TRBJ2-1
TGTGCCAGCAGCTCCTCTAGCGGGATCAATGAGCAGTTCTTC
CASSSSSGINEQFF
>-|TRBV3-1/TRBV3-2|TRBD2|TRBJ2-1
TGTGCCAGCAGCCAAGCTACTAGCGGTTATATCTACAATGAGCAGTTCTTC
CASSQATSGYIYNEQFF
>-|TRBV11-2|-|TRBJ1-5
TGTGCCAGCAGCTTAGAGGTGGGGGGGGATCCTTCTCGGCCCCAGCATTTT
CASSLEVGGDPSRPQHF
>-|TRBV19|TRBD1|TRBJ2-7
TGTGCCAGTAGTATCCGGGACAGGGAAGGGGAGCAGTACTTC
CASSIRDREGEQYF
>-|TRBV27|TRBD1|TRBJ2-2
TGTGCCAGCCGCGGGACAGGGTGGGTCGGGGAGCTGTTTTTT
CASRGTGWVGELFF
>-|TRBV5-4|-|TRBJ2-2
TGTGCCAGCAGCCCCGGGACAACGAACACCGGGGAGCTGTTTTTT
CASSPGTTNTGELFF
>few|TRBV28|-|TRBJ1-1
TGTGCCAGCAGTTTAGGCCTGAACACTGAAGCTTTCTTT
CASSLGLNTEAFF
>-|TRBV5-1|-|TRBJ2-2
TGCGCCAGCAGCTTGGCCGCGAGCACGAACACCGGGGAGCTGTTTTTT
CASSLAASTNTGELFF
>-|TRBV10-2|-|TRBJ2-1
TGCGCCTCAGAGGGTTTTGGCACTGAGCAGTTCTTC
CASEGFGTEQFF
>-|TRBV5-1|TRBD2|TRBJ2-3
TGCGCCAGCAGCAGATGGAGCGGGAGTCAAGATACGCAGTATTTT
CASSRWSGSQDTQYF